Shown below are 13 T cell receptor beta chains from a single sample sequenced in a study of response to subunit inactivated influenza vaccine. TCRdb reprocessed the RT-PCR reads via MiXCR and lists one record per CDR3 protein. The sample includes 550,000 to 800,000 distinct CDR3 sequences, about 15% of them seen just once. Specimen: PBMCs from blood, collected 12 days after vaccination. These TCRs come from a man aged 45-60 years who received an inactivated influenza vaccine.

CDR3 nucleotide sequence: TGTGCCAGCAGTGCACAGGTGGGGCTCGAGCAGTACTTC. It yields the protein CASSAQVGLEQYF. The V call is TRBV2, the J call TRBJ2-7, with D perhaps TRBD1 (5 bases). The germline gives CDR1 SNHLY, CDR2 FYNNEI. This CDR3 comprises 13 residues. Between the trimmed V and J ends, which lost 4 bases and 6 bases, there was a span of 13 bases. Based on the CDR3 plus reference TRBV2 and TRBJ2-7, the full variable domain is EPEVTQTPSHQVTQMGQEVILRCVPISNHLYFYWYRQILGQKVEFLVSFYNNEISEKSEIFDDQFSVERPDGSNFTLKIRSTKLEDSAMYFCASSAQVGLEQYFGPGTRLTVT.

In this sample, this clonotype turned up a few times. The J gene is TRBJ2-1, the V gene TRBV6-2 or TRBV6-3; 7 nucleotides line up with TRBD2. This CDR3 is built from 15 residues. Germline V gives CDR1 MNHEY, CDR2 SVGEGT. With 0 bases clipped from V and 9 bases from J, the junction kept 8 bases outside the gene matches. The CDR3 spells CASSYSFGGRGEQFF. The DNA for the CDR3 is TGTGCCAGCAGTTACTCCTTTGGAGGGAGGGGTGAGCAGTTCTTC.

This chain connects TRBV29-1 to TRBJ2-1; 11 nucleotides align to TRBD2. This CDR3 comprises 14 residues. The trim removed 7 bases at V and 3 bases at J, leaving 5 bases unmatched. Germline CDR1 SQVTM, CDR2 ANQGSEA. The CDR3, as DNA: TGCAGCGCTCGGGGACTAGCGGACTACAATGAGCAGTTCTTC. It codes for CSARGLADYNEQFF.

V usage is TRBV29-1 and J usage is TRBJ1-1; D unresolved. The CDR3 is 11 residues long. Trimming took off 4 bases at V and 1 base at J, with 4 bases between the two ends. Germline loops: CDR1 SQVTM, CDR2 ANQGSEA. The CDR3 reads CSVVENTEAFF. CDR3 nucleotides: TGCAGCGTTGTGGAGAACACTGAAGCTTTCTTT.

The V call is TRBV18, the J call TRBJ1-1; 8 nucleotides agree with TRBD1. The CDR3 consists of 11 residues. Trimming removed 4 bases from V and 11 bases from J; junction bases left unmatched: 3. Germline CDR1 and CDR2: KGHSH and LQKENI. The CDR3 region is CASSLTGDAFF. The CDR3 DNA is TGTGCCAGCTCACTGACAGGGGACGCTTTCTTT.

This clonotype appeared a few times. The junction and the germline gene differ at one end; a read error may be behind it. The J gene is TRBJ2-7, the V gene TRBV6-2 or TRBV6-3; 8 bases are shared with TRBD2. Germline CDR1 MNHEY, CDR2 SVGEGT. The CDR3 has 15 residues. The CDR3 loop reads CASSYSGGRINEQYF. The CDR3 bases are TGTGCCAGCAGCTACTCGGGGGGGAGAATCAACGAGCAGTACTTC.

The chain employs TRBV14 and TRBJ2-3; the D is unclear. Germline V CDR1 and CDR2: SGHDN, FVKESK. CDR3 length: 15 amino acids. The ends were cut back, 0 bases at V and 4 bases at J, with 11 bases in the middle. The CDR3 reads CASSQDLARADTQYF. The CDR3 coding sequence is TGTGCCAGCAGCCAAGATCTGGCCCGCGCAGATACGCAGTATTTT.

In its sample, this clonotype was seen a few times. CDR3 sequence reads: CSARQAYTEAFF. The CDR3 DNA reads as TGCAGTGCTAGGCAGGCCTACACTGAAGCTTTCTTT. The chain couples TRBV20-1 to TRBJ1-1; D is ambiguous. Germline loops: CDR1 DFQATT, CDR2 SNEGSKA (reference sequence). CDR3 length: 12 amino acids. Trimming removed 3 bases from V and 3 bases from J, with 8 bases in between.

V is TRBV12-3 or TRBV12-4 and J is TRBJ1-1; TRBD1 is a possible D gene (6 bases). V lost 7 bases and J lost 5, with 17 bases in between. The CDR3 loop spans 14 amino acids. CDR3 in DNA: TGTGCCAGCACCCCAACAGGGTTTGGGACTGAAGCTTTCTTT. This gives the protein CASTPTGFGTEAFF.

The chain is built from TRBV7-2 and TRBJ1-6; D perhaps matches TRBD1 (6 bases). V dropped 6 bases and J dropped 6 bases, with 15 bases sitting between them. CDR1 is SGHTA, CDR2 FQGNSA, per germline. The CDR3 has 15 residues. CDR3 loop: CASRRGGAPNSPLHF. CDR3 sequence (DNA): TGTGCCAGCAGAAGGGGGGGGGCCCCTAATTCACCCCTCCACTTT. The full variable domain, completed using reference TRBV7-2 and TRBJ1-6, is GAGVSQSPSNKVTEKGKDVELRCDPISGHTALYWYRQSLGQGLEFLIYFQGNSAPDKSGLPSDRFSAERTGGSVSTLTIQRTQQEDSAVYLCASRRGGAPNSPLHFGNGTRLTVT.

The chain has TRBV12-3 or TRBV12-4 and TRBJ1-1; D is undetermined. V lost 1 base and J 8 bases, leaving 11 bases between the germline ends. CDR3 size: 13 residues. In DNA form, the CDR3 reads TGTGCCAGCAGTTTAGGCGGGCCAAGGGAAGCTTTCTTT. This gives the protein CASSLGGPREAFF.

This clonotype has a handful of counts. This chain links TRBV5-6 with TRBJ1-5; D possibly corresponds to TRBD1 (6 bases). CDR3 length equals 14 residues. V was cut by 0 bases and J by 7 bases, with 11 bases left in between. Germline CDR1 and CDR2: SGHDT and YYEEEE. The CDR3 here is CASSLVGGRQPQHF. In DNA form, the CDR3 reads TGTGCCAGCAGCTTGGTTGGGGGGCGGCAGCCCCAGCATTTT.

There are a few counts of this clonotype. This chain joins TRBV20-1 and TRBJ2-7; D might be TRBD1 (6 bases). CDR1 and CDR2 (germline): DFQATT, SNEGSKA (reference sequence). V gave up 5 bases and J gave up 5 bases, with 10 bases separating them. CDR3 size: 11 residues. CDR3 sequence: CSALQGDEQYF. CDR3 coding DNA: TGCAGTGCTTTACAGGGTGACGAGCAGTACTTC.